Listed below are T cell receptor beta chains from one sample, sequenced in a study of blood T cell repertoires in COVID-19. Sequencing used immunoSEQ multiplex PCR; TCRdb keeps in-frame clones, though not all of them. The table shows about 150,000 clones, with 79% occurring only once. The specimen sequenced was PBMCs or T cells enriched from blood (not recorded which). These receptors were taken from a woman in her 70s in a cohort exposed to, infected with or recovered from COVID-19 (not recorded which). Both conserved end residues are part of each CDR3. Fields, in order: D gene, J gene, V gene, clone size, CDR3 DNA, CDR3 protein. A D gene is named only where the DNA matches it firmly. Where a row states a size, it is once, few, many or the class of an expanded clone; other rows omit it.

TRBD1 TRBJ2-7 TRBV28 once TGTGCCAGCAGTACACCGGGACAGGGTATCAACGAGCAGTACTTC CASSTPGQGINEQYF
TRBD2 TRBJ2-7 TRBV9 NA TGTGCCAGCAGCCCCGGGAGGTCGACCTACGAGCAGTACTTC CASSPGRSTYEQYF
NA TRBJ2-1 TRBV5-1 NA TGCGCCAGCAGCTTGGATCCTTCTAGTGCCGAGCAGTTCTTC CASSLDPSSAEQFF
NA TRBJ1-1 TRBV12-3/TRBV12-4 few TGTGCCAGCAGTTTTTTCCGGAACACTGAAGCTTTCTTT CASSFFRNTEAFF
NA TRBJ1-3 TRBV5-1 once TGCGCCAGCAGTTTGGCACTCCAGTCGGGAGGAAACACCATATATTTT CASSLALQSGGNTIYF
TRBD1 TRBJ1-1 TRBV6-2/TRBV6-3 NA TGTGCCAGCAGTTTACAGGGGGCTCGGTACACTGAAGCTTTCTTT CASSLQGARYTEAFF
NA TRBJ2-3 TRBV6-2/TRBV6-3 NA TGTGCCAGCAGTTACCTGGGTAGCGCGCTCACAGATACGCAGTATTTT CASSYLGSALTDTQYF
TRBD2 TRBJ2-7 TRBV9 NA TGTGCCAGCAGCGCTGATTGGACTAGCGGGGAGCAGTACTTC CASSADWTSGEQYF
TRBD2 TRBJ2-7 TRBV28 NA TGTGCCAGCAGTTTAGGCACTAGCGGGGGATACTACGAGCAGTACTTC CASSLGTSGGYYEQYF
NA TRBJ1-1 TRBV28 NA TGTGCCAGCAGTCCGGTTCCCCGGGGGGCTTTCTTT CASSPVPRGAFF
NA TRBJ2-5 TRBV28 NA TGTGCCAGCAGTAGGGGGGGGCAAGAGGAGACCCAGTACTTC CASSRGGQEETQYF
NA TRBJ1-2 TRBV28 NA TGTGCCAGCAGTTTACCCCCCCTGGCAGCTAACTATGGCTACACCTTC CASSLPPLAANYGYTF
TRBD1 TRBJ2-7 TRBV5-1 NA TGCGCCAGCAGCTTGGTAGGAGGGACAGGGCCCTCCTACGAGCAGTACTTC CASSLVGGTGPSYEQYF
TRBD2 TRBJ2-3 TRBV20-1 NA TGCAGTGCTAGTCGTAGCGGGTCCCCCAGCGCCGATACGCAGTATTTT CSASRSGSPSADTQYF
TRBD1 TRBJ1-1 TRBV4-1 NA TGCGCCAGCAGCCGGGGGGGACAGGGGATTTGGACTGAAGCTTTCTTT CASSRGGQGIWTEAFF
TRBD1 TRBJ1-4 TRBV19 NA TGTGCCAGTAGTACAAAACAGGGGTCTCGAGAAAAACTGTTTTTT CASSTKQGSREKLFF
NA TRBJ2-2 TRBV11-2 NA TGTGCCAGCAGCTTAGATCGGGTCGGGGAGCTGTTTTTT CASSLDRVGELFF